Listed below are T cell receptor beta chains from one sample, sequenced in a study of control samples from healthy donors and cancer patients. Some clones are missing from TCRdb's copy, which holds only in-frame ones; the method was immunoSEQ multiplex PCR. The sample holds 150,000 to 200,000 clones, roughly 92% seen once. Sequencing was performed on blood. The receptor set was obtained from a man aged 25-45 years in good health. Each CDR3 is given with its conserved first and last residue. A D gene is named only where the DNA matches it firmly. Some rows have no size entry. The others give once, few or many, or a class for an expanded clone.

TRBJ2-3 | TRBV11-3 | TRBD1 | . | TGTGCCAGCAGCTCTAAAACAGGGGGCCCTAGCACAGATACGCAGTATTTT | CASSSKTGGPSTDTQYF
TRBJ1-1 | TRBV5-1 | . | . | TGCGCCAGCAGCTTGGGAGGAACAGGGAACACTGAAGCTTTCTTT | CASSLGGTGNTEAFF
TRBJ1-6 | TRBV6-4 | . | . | TGTGCCAGCCGATCGGGCGGGGATAATTCACCCCTCCACTTT | CASRSGGDNSPLHF
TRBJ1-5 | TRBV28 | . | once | TGTGCCAGCAGTGTGGGGGGCCCGATGTTAAATCAGCCCCAGCATTTT | CASSVGGPMLNQPQHF
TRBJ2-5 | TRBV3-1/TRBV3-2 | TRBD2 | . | TGTGCCAGCAGCCAAGGGGCGGGAGCGGGGGAGACCCAGTACTTC | CASSQGAGAGETQYF
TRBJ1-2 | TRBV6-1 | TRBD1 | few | TGTGCCAGCAGTGAATTGAGGGGGCGAGATGGCTACACCTTC | CASSELRGRDGYTF
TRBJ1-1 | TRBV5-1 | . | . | TGCGCCAGCAGCTTGGAGGGGCACACTGAAGCTTTCTTT | CASSLEGHTEAFF
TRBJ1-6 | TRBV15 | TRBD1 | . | TGTGCCACCAGCCGAGACAGGGACAAAACCTATAATTCACCCCTCCACTTT | CATSRDRDKTYNSPLHF
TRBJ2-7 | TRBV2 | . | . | TGTGCCAGCAGTGATGAGACTCTCTACGAGCAGTACTTC | CASSDETLYEQYF
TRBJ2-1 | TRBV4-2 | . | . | TGTGCCAGCAGCCAAGATCTAAGGCAGGGGCGAGCCAATGAGCAGTTCTTC | CASSQDLRQGRANEQFF
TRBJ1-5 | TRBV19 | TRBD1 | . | TGTGCCAGTGGCTTCACAGGGGTGTCTGGTCAGCCCCAGCATTTT | CASGFTGVSGQPQHF
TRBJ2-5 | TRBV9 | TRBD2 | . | TGTGCCAGCAGCGTAGGCAGCGGGAGATCAGAGACCCAGTACTTC | CASSVGSGRSETQYF
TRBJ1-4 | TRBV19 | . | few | TGTGCCAGTAGTATCGGGAGTACTAATGAAAAACTGTTTTTT | CASSIGSTNEKLFF
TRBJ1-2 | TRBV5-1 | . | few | TGCGCCAGCCGACTTGAAGGTGGCTACACCTTC | CASRLEGGYTF
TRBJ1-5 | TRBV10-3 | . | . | TGTGCCATCAGCGCCGGGTCCGATCAGCCCCAGCATTTT | CAISAGSDQPQHF
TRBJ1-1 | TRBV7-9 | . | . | TGTGCCAGCAGCCCGCGGGACATCGCAATGAACACTGAAGCTTTCTTT | CASSPRDIAMNTEAFF
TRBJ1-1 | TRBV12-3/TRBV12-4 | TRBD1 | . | TGTGCCAGCAGTTCCAAGGGACAGGAAGCTTTCTTT | CASSSKGQEAFF
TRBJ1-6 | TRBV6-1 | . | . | TGTGCCAGCAGTGAAGCGGGCTGGAGCTCCTATAATTCACCCCTCCACTTT | CASSEAGWSSYNSPLHF
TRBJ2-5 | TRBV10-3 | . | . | TGTGCCATCAGTGAGAAAAGCCTGTACCAAGAGACCCAGTACTTC | CAISEKSLYQETQYF
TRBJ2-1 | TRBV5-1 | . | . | TGCGCCAGCAGCTTGGGAGGGACCAATGAGCAGTTCTTC | CASSLGGTNEQFF
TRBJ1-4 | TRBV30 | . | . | TGTGCCTGGAGGCACCCGACCCGGGGCCTTAATGAAAAACTGTTTTTT | CAWRHPTRGLNEKLFF
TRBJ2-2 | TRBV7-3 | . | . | TGTGCCAGCAGCTTAAATCCATCTCCTGCCGGGGAGCTGTTTTTT | CASSLNPSPAGELFF
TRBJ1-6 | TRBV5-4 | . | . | TGTGCCAGCAGCTTGGGGCGAGGTGATTCACCCCTCCACTTT | CASSLGRGDSPLHF
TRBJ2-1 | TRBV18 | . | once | TGTGCCAGCTCATCTGACAATGAGCAGTTCTTC | CASSSDNEQFF
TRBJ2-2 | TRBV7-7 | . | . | TGTGCCAGCAGCTTAGCGCTTTCGGGGACCGGGGAGCTGTTTTTT | CASSLALSGTGELFF
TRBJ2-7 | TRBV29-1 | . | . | TGCAGCGTTGAAGATAGAGGGTCGTGGGGCGAGCAGTACTTC | CSVEDRGSWGEQYF
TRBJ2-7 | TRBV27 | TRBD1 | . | TGTGCCAGCAGTTTATTGGGACAGGGGCCAGGGGAGCAGTACTTC | CASSLLGQGPGEQYF
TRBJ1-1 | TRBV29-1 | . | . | TGCAGCGCGGGACGGATGAACACTGAAGCTTTCTTT | CSAGRMNTEAFF
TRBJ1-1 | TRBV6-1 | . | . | TGTGCCAGCAGTGAATTTTGGGGAACTGAAGCTTTCTTT | CASSEFWGTEAFF
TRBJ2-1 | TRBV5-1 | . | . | TGCGCCAGCAGCTTGGGCGCGGCGTCCAATGAGCAGTTCTTC | CASSLGAASNEQFF
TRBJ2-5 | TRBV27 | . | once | TGTGCCAGCAGTCGGGTCTTCGGCGGGGAGACCCAGTACTTC | CASSRVFGGETQYF
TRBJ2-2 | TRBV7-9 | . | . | TGTGCCAGCAGCATCCTTGGAGGGGTAGCCACCGGGGAGCTGTTTTTT | CASSILGGVATGELFF
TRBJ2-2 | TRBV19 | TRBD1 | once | TGTGCCAGTAGTGTAAGGACAGGATACACCGGGGAGCTGTTTTTT | CASSVRTGYTGELFF
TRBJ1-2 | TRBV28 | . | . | TGTGCCAGCAGTTTGTGGGGACCGAACTATGGCTACACCTTC | CASSLWGPNYGYTF
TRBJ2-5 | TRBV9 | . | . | TGTGCCAGCAGCGTAGAAGTCAGCCAAGAGACCCAGTACTTC | CASSVEVSQETQYF
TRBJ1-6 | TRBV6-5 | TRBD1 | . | TGTGCCAGCAGTTACTCAAACAGGGGAGTTGATTCACCCCTCCACTTT | CASSYSNRGVDSPLHF
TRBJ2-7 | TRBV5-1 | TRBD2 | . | TGCGCCAGCAGCCCAAAGCGGGGGACGGAATTCTACGAGCAGTACTTC | CASSPKRGTEFYEQYF
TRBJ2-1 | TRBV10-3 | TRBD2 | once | TGTGCCATCAGTGAGAGGTCTAGCGGCAACAATGAGCAGTTCTTC | CAISERSSGNNEQFF
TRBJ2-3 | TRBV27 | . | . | TGTGCCAGCAGTTTAGTTCCGAGGTCAGATACGCAGTATTTT | CASSLVPRSDTQYF
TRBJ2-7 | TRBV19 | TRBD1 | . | TGTGCCAGTAGTATCCAGGGGGCATCCTACGAGCAGTACTTC | CASSIQGASYEQYF
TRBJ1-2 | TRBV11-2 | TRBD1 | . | TGTGCCAGCAGCCCTCTGACAGGGGATATTGGCTATGGCTACACCTTC | CASSPLTGDIGYGYTF
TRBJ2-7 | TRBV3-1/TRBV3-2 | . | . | TGTGCCAGCAGCAGCCGGGACAAATACGAGCAGTACTTC | CASSSRDKYEQYF